These 6 T cell receptor beta chains were all obtained from the same sample, sequenced in a study of radiotherapy plus CTLA-4 blockade in lung cancer. Repertoires were generated with immunoSEQ multiplex PCR, while TCRdb's copy carries only in-frame clones and drops some. The sample records fewer than 65,000 clones, approximately 84% being singletons. The specimen comprised peripheral blood, sampled from a patient treated with radiotherapy plus ipilimumab. Receptor source: a human donor with non-small cell lung cancer whose response to radiotherapy plus ipilimumab could not be evaluated.

The rearrangement links TRBV4-1 to TRBJ1-1, with D possibly matching TRBD1 (5 bases). Trimming pared 4 bases from V and 5 bases from J, leaving 11 bases between. Germline V gene sequence: CDR1 MGHRA, CDR2 YSYEKL. This CDR3 is 13 amino acids long. Here the CDR3 DNA reads TGCGCCAGCAGCCCCTCGGGGGTAACTGAAGCTTTCTTT. Its translation: CASSPSGVTEAFF.

This chain uses TRBV4-2 with TRBJ2-1; 12 nucleotides match TRBD2. The germline V gene encodes CDR1 LGHNA and CDR2 YNFKEQ. V gave up 0 bases and J gave up 5 bases; unmatched junction bases: 8. The CDR3 extends over 18 amino acids. The CDR3 reads CASSQEIYRTSGNNEQFF. The DNA of the CDR3 is TGTGCCAGCAGCCAAGAAATTTATAGGACTAGCGGGAACAATGAGCAGTTCTTC.

The chain is built from TRBV5-1 and TRBJ1-3; D possibly corresponds to TRBD1 (5 bases). The CDR3 loop spans 14 amino acids. Germline CDR1 SGHRS, CDR2 YFSETQ. Trimming pared 5 bases from V and 4 bases from J, leaving 13 bases between. The CDR3: CASRWDSAGNTIYF. Written as DNA, the CDR3 is TGCGCCAGCAGGTGGGACTCGGCCGGAAACACCATATATTTT.

The genes are TRBV5-6 and TRBJ2-7; 10 bases agree with TRBD1. Looked up from germline, CDR1 is SGHDT and CDR2 is YYEEEE. CDR3 length: 14 amino acids. V dropped 5 bases and J dropped 6; count of bases not matched to a gene: 8. The DNA of the CDR3 is TGTGCCAGCAGGAGGGACAGGGGAAAGGGCGAGCAGTACTTC. Its protein is CASRRDRGKGEQYF.

DNA of the CDR3: TGTGCCAGCAGTCGCCTGGGGACTAGCGGGAGCCTTTACTACGAGCAGTACTTC. Amino acids: CASSRLGTSGSLYYEQYF. This chain joins TRBV28 and TRBJ2-7; TRBD2 matches at 14 bases. V lost 5 bases to trimming and J lost 3 bases; unmatched junction nucleotides: 12. CDR3 length: 18 amino acids. Per germline, CDR1 MDHEN and CDR2 SYDVKM.

DNA for the CDR3: TGCAGCGTTGGACAGGGGGGATCTGGAAACACCATATATTTT. It translates to CSVGQGGSGNTIYF. The chain has TRBV29-1 and TRBJ1-3, with 9 bases lining up with TRBD1. Germline CDR1 is SQVTM and CDR2 is ANQGSEA. This CDR3 comprises 14 residues. The J segment lost 1 base and the V segment lost 4 bases, leaving 2 bases of the junction unmatched.